This T cell receptor (beta chain) was sequenced during a study of blood T cell repertoires in COVID-19. Study background: The origin of the acute and convalescent COVID-19 samples was the United States, Italy and Spain. T cells, B-cell-depleted T cells, or PBMCs provided the cDNA or gDNA that served as material.

In the original analysis: Amplification of reference gene primers was used by the study to estimate nucleated cell counts. The repertoire was sequenced with immunoSEQ multiplex PCR; TCRdb's copy has only in-frame clones and lacks some. V, J and clone size reflect that table, while D and trimming were determined from the DNA. The sample has approximately 210,000 clones; roughly nine tenths are singletons. This clone has more than one count but fewer than ten. This CDR3 has 16 amino acids. Germline V gives CDR1 SGHVS, CDR2 FQNEAQ. Trimming pared 2 bases from V and 3 bases from J, leaving 16 bases between.

The V and J genes are TRBV7-8 and TRBJ1-1; TRBD1 is a possible D gene (6 bases). This clonotype originated in a woman aged 70-85 years with acute or convalescent COVID-19. Sequenced sample: peripheral blood. DNA of the CDR3: TGTGCCAGCAGCTTAAGAACAGGGCGACAGGACACTGAAGCTTTCTTT. Translating gives CASSLRTGRQDTEAFF.